Following are 10 T cell receptor beta chains from one sample sequenced in a study of cytomegalovirus exposure and HLA in healthy donors. Profiled with immunoSEQ multiplex PCR; TCRdb holds only in-frame clones, not every one. The sample contains about 49,000 clones, around 91% of which appear only once. The specimen sequenced was PBMCs. Every receptor here comes from a man in his late teens or twenties in good health and CMV-seronegative.

This clone occurred once. The chain recombines TRBV27 with TRBJ2-2, with D possibly being TRBD2 (6 bases). The V gene's germline CDR1 is MNHEY and CDR2 SMNVEV (reference sequence). The CDR3 extends over 14 amino acids. The V gene lost 6 bases and the J gene lost 8 bases, with 16 bases spanning the gap. CDR3 protein: CASRKDGGLGELFF. CDR3 nucleotide sequence: TGTGCCAGCAGAAAAGACGGAGGGTTGGGGGAGCTGTTTTTT.

This chain links TRBV6-4 with TRBJ2-2, with D maybe TRBD2 (5 bases). The CDR3 contains 14 residues. V was pared by 2 bases and J by 3 bases, with 7 bases between. Germline V lookup: CDR1 MRHNA, CDR2 SNTAGT. The CDR3 DNA follows: TGTGCCAGCAGTGACAGAGGGTACACCGGGGAGCTGTTTTTT. Protein sequence: CASSDRGYTGELFF.

The chain joins TRBV19 to TRBJ2-7, with D possibly matching TRBD2 (5 bases). Germline CDR1 and CDR2: LNHDA and SQIVND (reference sequence). This CDR3 region has 16 residues. V lost 1 base, J lost 3 bases, and 16 bases lay in between. As DNA, the CDR3 is TGTGCCAGTAGTATAGTAAGCGGAGCTAATCTCTACGAGCAGTACTTC. Amino acids: CASSIVSGANLYEQYF.

The chain recombines TRBV5-5 with TRBJ2-1, with a tentative D call TRBD2 (6 bases). V shed 5 bases and J shed 6 bases, with 18 bases lying between them. The CDR3 covers 15 residues. In germline, CDR1 is SGHKS, CDR2 YYEKEE (reference sequence). DNA of the CDR3: TGTGCCAGCAGTCCGAGACTAGGACTGACCAATGAGCAGTTCTTC. Amino acid sequence: CASSPRLGLTNEQFF.

The chain joins TRBV5-4 to TRBJ2-1, with TRBD2 matching over 7 bases. The CDR3 length is 14 residues. Trimming cost V 3 bases and J 8 bases; bases outside gene matches: 8. Germline V gene data show CDR1 as SGHNT and CDR2 as YYREEE (reference sequence). DNA for the CDR3: TGTGCCAGCAGCTCACCGGGACTACCCGATGAGCAGTTCTTC. Translation gives CASSSPGLPDEQFF.

This chain links TRBV11-2 with TRBJ2-1; 9 bases agree with TRBD2. V trimming: 4 bases; J trimming: 2 bases; junction bases outside the gene matches: 9. CDR1 is SGHAT, CDR2 FQNNGV, per germline. This CDR3 region has 17 residues. The CDR3 is CASSSTSGLATYNEQFF. The CDR3 bases are TGTGCCAGCAGCTCAACAAGTGGACTAGCGACCTACAATGAGCAGTTCTTC.

This chain joins TRBV15 and TRBJ1-2; tentative D call: TRBD1 (6 bases). This CDR3 has 15 residues. V gave up 0 bases and J gave up 6 bases, with 14 bases separating them. The germline CDR1 and CDR2 sequences are LNHNV and YYDKDF (reference sequence). The CDR3, as DNA: TGTGCCACCAGCAGAGACAGGGGTAGCTGGGATGGCTACACCTTC. This encodes CATSRDRGSWDGYTF.

The chain combines TRBV19 with TRBJ2-5, with 10 bases fitting TRBD1. Germline CDR1 LNHDA, CDR2 SQIVND (reference sequence). The CDR3 has 15 residues. After removal of 6 bases from V and 5 bases from J, the junction contained 9 bases not matched to a gene. The CDR3 loop reads CASSLSGTGVETQYF. CDR3 coding DNA: TGTGCCAGTAGCCTATCCGGGACAGGGGTGGAGACCCAGTACTTC.

This chain connects TRBV27 to TRBJ2-5, with a tentative D call TRBD2 (6 bases). This CDR3 region has 14 residues. CDR1 MNHEY and CDR2 SMNVEV come from the germline V gene (reference sequence). Trimming shortened V by 2 bases and J by 1 base, and 8 bases separated the two germline ends. The CDR3 nucleotides read TGTGCCAGCAGTTTAAGAGCGGGCCAAGAGACCCAGTACTTC. Translation gives CASSLRAGQETQYF.

The CDR3 DNA sequence: TGTGCCAGCAGCGCAGGGGATGGGAACACCGGGGAGCTGTTTTTT. Its translation is CASSAGDGNTGELFF. This rearrangement joins TRBV5-4 to TRBJ2-2; tentative D call: TRBD1 (6 bases). The CDR3 is made up of 15 amino acids. In germline, CDR1 is SGHNT, CDR2 YYREEE (reference sequence). V was cut by 4 bases and J by 1 base, with 11 bases left in between.